This TCR beta chain appears in the sequencing data of a study of memory CD4+ T cells and cytomegalovirus serostatus. The CDR3 spans 16 residues. Germline CDR1 is MNHEY and CDR2 is SVGAGI. V lost 2 bases and J 4 bases, leaving 18 bases between the germline ends. The repertoire was sequenced with immunoSEQ multiplex PCR; TCRdb's copy has only in-frame clones and lacks some. The repertoire holds 60,000 to 75,000 clones, with around 82% as singletons. The sort gate was single viable CD3+CD4+CD8-CD45RO+ cells for memory CD4+ T cells. CMV serostatus came from serum IgG against pp150, pp28, p38, p52. In the case of this clone: Its antigen is currently unknown.

Study-wide results and caveats: CMV serostatus prediction reached median AUC roughly 0.95, or 0.91 with US-trained model. CD4+ memory repertoires contained about two fifths of the roughly 160 reported CMV TCRbeta sequences. Suggested: most of the CMV-linked TCR signature lies in CD4+ memory cells.

The chain joins TRBV6-5 to TRBJ2-7; D possibly corresponds to TRBD2 (6 bases). The sample consisted of memory CD4+ T cells from blood. The clonotype was recovered from an adult in good health and CMV-seronegative. Some clones in this sample may be carry-over from other donors' samples. CDR3 nucleotide sequence: TGTGCCAGCAGTTACATTCGTCCCGGGGGAGGTTACGAGCAGTACTTC. Encoded protein: CASSYIRPGGGYEQYF.